This T cell receptor beta chain is drawn from a study of cytomegalovirus exposure and HLA in healthy donors. PCR employed 60 Vbeta and 13 Jbeta primers. Clones were read by immunoSEQ multiplex PCR, and TCRdb kept only the in-frame ones, dropping some. This table holds 250,000 to 300,000 clones, about 90% found once. Unmatched junction bases numbered 14, after V lost 0 bases and J lost 3 bases. Germline-derived CDR1 and CDR2 are SGHRS and YFSETQ. The CDR3 loop spans 19 amino acids. This TCR came from a girl aged 2-10 years in good health and CMV-seronegative. The chain is built from TRBV5-1 and TRBJ2-3, with TRBD2 identical over 9 bases. Specimen: PBMCs. CDR3 amino acids: CASSLALPVQRGVTDTQYF. CDR3 bases: TGCGCCAGCAGCTTGGCCCTTCCGGTGCAGCGGGGGGTTACAGATACGCAGTATTTT.